This T cell receptor (beta chain) was recovered during a study of T-cell reconstitution after alpha-beta-depleted transplantation in children. The table lists this clonotype with a few counts. The library targeted TCRbeta and was prepared with unique molecular identifiers. TCRdb redid the calling of the PCR reads with MiXCR, one entry per CDR3 protein. The repertoire includes approximately 210,000 distinct CDR3 sequences, 13% to 15% of them detected once, and roughly an eighth sits in the top ten. The CDR3 extends over 14 amino acids. The J segment lost 4 bases and the V segment lost 4 bases, leaving 5 bases of the junction unmatched. Germline-derived CDR1 and CDR2 are SGHRS and YFSETQ.

V gene TRBV5-1 combines with J gene TRBJ1-2, with TRBD1 matching over 9 bases. This receptor was identified in a human donor who donated a stem cell graft to a child with acute lymphoblastic leukemia. The specimen was PBMCs from the stem cell graft donor, collected from the stem cell graft. The CDR3 DNA reads as TGCGCCAGCAGCCCGGACAGGGGAGTCTATGGCTACACCTTC. Its protein is CASSPDRGVYGYTF.